This TCR beta chain stems from a study of T-cell memory formation after mild COVID-19. Study results and limitations: Contracting clones from day 15 to 85 had balanced CD4/CD8; later expanders favoured CD4+. Some clones that responded were present in memory (sampled pre-infection), which suggests cross-reactive memory joined.

5'RACE, which relied on constant-segment primers, yielded TCR alpha and TCR beta cDNA libraries carrying sample barcodes and UMIs. TCRdb analysed the 5' RACE reads with MiXCR anew, one entry per CDR3 protein. Among 250,000 to 300,000 distinct CDR3 sequences listed, 15% to 20% were seen once. This clonotype turned up a few times. What it binds is not known. The CDR3 is 14 amino acids. Germline-derived CDR1 and CDR2 are MDHEN and SYDVKM. The V and J ends lost 10 bases and 0 bases respectively, with 15 bases between them. The sequence was collected from a young man who had mild COVID-19 (a few samples of this study predate the infection). Cell type and time point are not known. Sequencing used PBMCs or a T cell subset sorted from them (not recorded which). This chain connects TRBV28 to TRBJ2-5; D may correspond to TRBD1 or TRBD2 (6 bases each). The CDR3: CATNGGPYQETQYF. CDR3 coding DNA: TGTGCCACCAATGGGGGGCCGTACCAAGAGACCCAGTACTTC. Variable domain in full (rest from reference TRBV28 and TRBJ2-5): DVKVTQSSRYLVKRTGEKVFLECVQDMDHENMFWYRQDPGLGLRLIYFSYDVKMKEKGDIPEGYSVSREKKERFSLILESASTNQTSMYLCATNGGPYQETQYFGPGTRLLVL.